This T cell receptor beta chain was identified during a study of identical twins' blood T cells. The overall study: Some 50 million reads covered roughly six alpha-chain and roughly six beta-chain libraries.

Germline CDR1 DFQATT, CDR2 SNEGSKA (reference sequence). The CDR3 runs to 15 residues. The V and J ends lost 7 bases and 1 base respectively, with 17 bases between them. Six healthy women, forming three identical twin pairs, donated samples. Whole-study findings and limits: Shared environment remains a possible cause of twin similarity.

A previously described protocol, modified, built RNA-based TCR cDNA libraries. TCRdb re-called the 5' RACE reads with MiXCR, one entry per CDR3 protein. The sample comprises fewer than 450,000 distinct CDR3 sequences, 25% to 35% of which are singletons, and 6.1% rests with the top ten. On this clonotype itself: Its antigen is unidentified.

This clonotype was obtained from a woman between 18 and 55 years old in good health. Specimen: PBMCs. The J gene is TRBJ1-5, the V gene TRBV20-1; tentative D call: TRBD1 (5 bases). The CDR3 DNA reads TGCAGTGGCCAAAGGGGAGATCCGAGCAATCAGCCCCAGCATTTT. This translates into CSGQRGDPSNQPQHF.